The source of this TCR beta chain is a study of blood T cell repertoires in COVID-19. This table comes from immunoSEQ multiplex PCR, and its TCRdb copy is limited to in-frame clones, with some not included. The profile shows about 75,000 clones, 80% to 90% of them singletons. Only one count was recorded for this clone. V was trimmed by 10 bases and J by 5 bases, leaving 17 bases between them. From germline, CDR1 is SNHLY and CDR2 FYNNEI. This CDR3 comprises 13 residues. The sequence derives from a woman between 50 and 59 years old with acute or convalescent COVID-19. The chain has TRBV2 and TRBJ1-2; the D is unclear. Sequencing was done on a sample of peripheral blood. DNA of the CDR3: TGTGCCACCACCCCGGGCGCGGGGTATGGCTACACCTTC. This encodes CATTPGAGYGYTF.